The 10 T cell receptor beta chains given below trace back to one sample, sequenced in a study of blood T cell repertoires in COVID-19. Clones were read by immunoSEQ multiplex PCR, and TCRdb kept only the in-frame ones, dropping some. The sample consists of about 280,000 clones, 80% to 90% of them appearing once. The sample taken for sequencing was peripheral blood. Source of these receptors: a woman between 65 and 79 years old with acute or convalescent COVID-19.

This clone came up a few times. The rearrangement joins TRBV28 to TRBJ1-1; D perhaps matches TRBD1 (6 bases). The CDR3 extends over 15 amino acids. CDR1 and CDR2 from the germline V gene are MDHEN and SYDVKM. Deletions cut 6 bases from V and 5 bases from J, with 19 bases between. The DNA of the CDR3 is TGTGCCAGCAGCCCGACAGGCCAAGGGGAAACTGAAGCTTTCTTT. It specifies CASSPTGQGETEAFF.

V usage is TRBV19 and J usage is TRBJ1-2; TRBD1 aligns across 7 bases. Germline-derived CDR1 and CDR2 are LNHDA and SQIVND (reference sequence). The CDR3 extends over 16 amino acids. The ends lost 11 bases at V and 4 bases at J; junction bases unmatched: 19. The CDR3 region is CASWGGQVGSIYGYTF. In DNA, the CDR3 is TGTGCCTCCTGGGGAGGACAGGTCGGATCCATCTATGGCTACACCTTC. Filled out from reference TRBV19 and TRBJ1-2, the complete variable domain reads DGGITQSPKYLFRKEGQNVTLSCEQNLNHDAMYWYRQDPGQGLRLIYYSQIVNDFQKGDIAEGYSVSREKKESFPLTVTSAQKNPTAFYLCASWGGQVGSIYGYTFGSGTRLTVV.

V and J are TRBV28 and TRBJ1-2; D may be TRBD1 (6 bases). V gave up 5 bases and J gave up 7 bases, with 14 bases separating them. Germline V CDR1 and CDR2: MDHEN, SYDVKM. The CDR3 has 13 amino acids. CDR3 region: CASSIGQRGGYTF. The CDR3 bases are TGTGCCAGCAGTATCGGACAGCGAGGTGGCTACACCTTC.

The chain's CDR3 is CASSQRTGTHEQYF. CDR3 DNA: TGTGCCAGCAGCCAACGGACAGGGACCCACGAGCAGTACTTC. V gene TRBV3-1 (or the pseudogene TRBV3-2) combines with J gene TRBJ2-7; 8 positions agree with TRBD1. The V and J ends lost 2 bases and 5 bases, in that order; junction bases with no gene match: 5. CDR1 is LGHDT and CDR2 is YNNKEL in the germline V gene (reference sequence). The CDR3 consists of 14 residues.

The chain recombines TRBV11-2 with TRBJ2-7; TRBD1 might be the D (5 bases). The CDR3 spans 16 residues. V shed 1 base and J shed 0 bases, with 13 bases lying between them. The germline CDR1 and CDR2 sequences are SGHAT and FQNNGV. The CDR3: CASSLVMAGYSYEQYF. The CDR3 coding sequence is TGTGCCAGCAGCTTAGTTATGGCAGGGTACTCCTACGAGCAGTACTTC.

This chain uses TRBV7-9 with TRBJ2-7; 9 bases align to TRBD1. Germline loops: CDR1 SEHNR, CDR2 FQNEAQ (reference sequence). The CDR3 loop spans 12 amino acids. Unmatched junction bases numbered 3, after V lost 4 bases and J lost 8 bases. CDR3 sequence (DNA): TGTGCCAGCAGCTGGGACAGGGAGCAGCAGTACTTC. It yields the protein CASSWDREQQYF.

V is TRBV6-5 and J is TRBJ1-2, with 7 bases matching TRBD1. Germline CDR1 reads MNHEY; CDR2 reads SVGAGI. The CDR3 extends over 13 amino acids. After removal of 2 bases from V and 7 bases from J, the junction contained 4 bases not matched to a gene. The CDR3 nucleotides are TGTGCCAGCAGTTACAAGGGGGCGACTGGCTACACCTTC. Translation: CASSYKGATGYTF.

In its sample, this clone was seen a few times. The V and J genes are TRBV18 and TRBJ1-5; 9 bases map to TRBD1. There are 14 residues in the CDR3. Germline V gene data show CDR1 as KGHSH and CDR2 as LQKENI. Trimming removed 5 bases from V and 11 bases from J; junction bases left unmatched: 10. CDR3 loop: CASSMEQGAWTQHF. Here the CDR3 DNA reads TGTGCCAGCTCAATGGAACAGGGGGCATGGACCCAGCATTTT.

This rearrangement joins TRBV6-5 to TRBJ1-6; D is undetermined. V lost 5 bases and J lost 10, with 15 bases in between. The CDR3 is 14 residues long. CDR1 MNHEY and CDR2 SVGAGI come from the germline V gene. CDR3 sequence: CASSRHGMGSPLHF. DNA for the CDR3: TGTGCCAGCAGTCGTCACGGGATGGGATCACCCCTCCACTTT.

The chain couples TRBV24-1 to TRBJ1-2; D gene uncertain. V lost 2 bases to trimming and J lost 2 bases, with 5 bases between them. Per the germline V gene, CDR1 is KGHDR and CDR2 is SFDVKD. CDR3 length equals 13 residues. The CDR3 loop reads CATSDSGNYGYTF. DNA of the CDR3: TGTGCCACCAGTGATTCCGGGAACTATGGCTACACCTTC.